This T cell receptor (beta chain) was profiled in a study of PD-L1 blockade in urothelial cancer. The repertoire was sequenced with immunoSEQ multiplex PCR; TCRdb's copy has only in-frame clones and lacks some. Seen here are roughly 90,000 clones, more than 80% observed once, and the top ten hold 0.85% to 1%. Described time point: pretreatment peripheral blood. V lost 0 bases, J lost 0 bases, and 9 bases lay in between. The CDR3 has 15 residues. The sample holds a few counts of this clone. The receptor's source is a woman over 75 with urothelial cancer. The rearrangement links TRBV5-3 to TRBJ1-2; D gene uncertain. TRBV5-3 is marked as an open reading frame, function uncertain. The sample consisted of PBMCs, taken around atezolizumab (anti-PD-L1) treatment. The CDR3 bases are TGTGCCAGAAGCTTGGAGTGTTCAGCTAACTATGGCTACACCTTC. This encodes CARSLECSANYGYTF.